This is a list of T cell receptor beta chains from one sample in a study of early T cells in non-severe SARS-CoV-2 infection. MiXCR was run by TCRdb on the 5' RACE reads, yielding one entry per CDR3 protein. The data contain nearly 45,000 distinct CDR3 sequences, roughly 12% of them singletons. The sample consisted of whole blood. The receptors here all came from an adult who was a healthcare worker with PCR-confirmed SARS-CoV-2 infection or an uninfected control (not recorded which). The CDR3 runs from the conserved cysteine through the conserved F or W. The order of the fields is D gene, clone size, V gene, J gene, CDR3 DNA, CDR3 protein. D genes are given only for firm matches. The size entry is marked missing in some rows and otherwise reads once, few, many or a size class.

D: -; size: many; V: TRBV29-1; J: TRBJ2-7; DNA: TGCAGCGCGACAGTGTCGAACTACGAGCAGTACTTC; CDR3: CSATVSNYEQYF
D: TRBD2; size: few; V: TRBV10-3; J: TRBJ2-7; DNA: TGTGCCATCAGGAGTGGTAGCGGGAGACGTGGTGCCTACGAGCAGTACTTC; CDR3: CAIRSGSGRRGAYEQYF
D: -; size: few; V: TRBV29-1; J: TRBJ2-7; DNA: TGCAGCGTCCAACTGACAGCCTCCTACGAGCAGTACTTC; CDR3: CSVQLTASYEQYF
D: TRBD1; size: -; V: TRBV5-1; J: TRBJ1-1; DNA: TGCGCCAGCAGCTTCAAGACAGGGAATGTGAACACTGAAGCTTTCTTT; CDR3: CASSFKTGNVNTEAFF
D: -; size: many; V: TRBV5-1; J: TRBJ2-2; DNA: TGCGCCAGCAGCTTGGAACCCCCCTCGAACACCGGGGAGCTGTTTTTT; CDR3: CASSLEPPSNTGELFF
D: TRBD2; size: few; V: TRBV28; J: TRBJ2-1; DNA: TGTGCCAGCAGTCCTCCGGGACTAGCGGATGATGAGCAGTTCTTC; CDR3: CASSPPGLADDEQFF
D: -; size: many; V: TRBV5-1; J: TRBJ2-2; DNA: TGCGCCAGCAGCCCGCAAGCGTCCTCCGGGGAGCTGTTTTTT; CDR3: CASSPQASSGELFF
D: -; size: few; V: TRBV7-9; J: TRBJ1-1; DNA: TGTGCCAGCAGCCGACTTGGTCCAGGGGAAGAAGCTTTCTTT; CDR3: CASSRLGPGEEAFF
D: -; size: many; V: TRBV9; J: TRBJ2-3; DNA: TGTGCCAGCAGCTCGATGGGGGGACGGCGAGGTAGCACAGATACGCAGTATTTT; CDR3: CASSSMGGRRGSTDTQYF
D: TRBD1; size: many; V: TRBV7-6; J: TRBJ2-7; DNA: TGTGCCAGCAGCCCACTGACAGGGGGCCACGAGCAGTACTTC; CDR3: CASSPLTGGHEQYF
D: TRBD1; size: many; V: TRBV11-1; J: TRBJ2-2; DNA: TGTGCCAGCAGCACTGGACAGGGTTTGGCCGGGGAGCTGTTTTTT; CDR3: CASSTGQGLAGELFF
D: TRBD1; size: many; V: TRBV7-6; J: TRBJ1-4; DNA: TGTGCCAGCAGCAAGACAGGGTCAACTAATGAAAAACTGTTTTTT; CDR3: CASSKTGSTNEKLFF
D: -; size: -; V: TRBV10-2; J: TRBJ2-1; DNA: TGCGCCAGCAGTGAGTCGACGACAGCATACAATGAGCAGTTCTTC; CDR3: CASSESTTAYNEQFF
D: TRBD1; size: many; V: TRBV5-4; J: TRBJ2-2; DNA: TGTGCCAGCAGTTCCGGGACAGACACCGGGGAGCTGTTTTTT; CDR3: CASSSGTDTGELFF
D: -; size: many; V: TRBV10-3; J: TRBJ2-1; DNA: TGTGCCATCAGAGGTTACAATGAGCAGTTCTTC; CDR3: CAIRGYNEQFF
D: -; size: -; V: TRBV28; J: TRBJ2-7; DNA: TGTGCCAGCAGGTTTACACGGAGGGAGCAGTACTTC; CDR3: CASRFTRREQYF
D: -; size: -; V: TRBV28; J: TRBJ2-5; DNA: TGTGCCAGCAGTTCTCCCCTCGCCGAGACCCAGTACTTC; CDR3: CASSSPLAETQYF
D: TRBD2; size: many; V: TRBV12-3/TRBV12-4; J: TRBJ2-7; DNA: TGTGCCAGCAGTTCCGGGACTAGCGGGAGCCCCCGAGTTCGCTCCGAGCAGTACTTC; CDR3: CASSSGTSGSPRVRSEQYF
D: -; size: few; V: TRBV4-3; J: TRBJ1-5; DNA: TGCGCCAGCAGCCAAGTTTTGTCCGAGGGTCAGCCCCAGCATTTT; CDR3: CASSQVLSEGQPQHF
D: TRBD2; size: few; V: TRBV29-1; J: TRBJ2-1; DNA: TGCAGCGCCGGACTAGCGGCAGGGGATGAGCAGTTCTTC; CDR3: CSAGLAAGDEQFF
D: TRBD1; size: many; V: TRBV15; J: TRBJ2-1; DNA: TGTGCCACCAGCAGAGAACGGGACAGGAGTGACAATGAGCAGTTCTTC; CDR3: CATSRERDRSDNEQFF
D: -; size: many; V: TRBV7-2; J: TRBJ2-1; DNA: TGTGCCAGCAGCTTATCTGGGGGCTGGGAGCAGTTCTTC; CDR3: CASSLSGGWEQFF
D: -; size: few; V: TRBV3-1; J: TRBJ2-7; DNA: TGTGCCAGCAGCTATGCTGAAGAGCAGTACTTC; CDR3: CASSYAEEQYF
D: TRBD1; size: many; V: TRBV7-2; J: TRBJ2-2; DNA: TGTGCCAGCAGCGTAAAAACAGGGGGCACCGGGGAGCTGTTTTTT; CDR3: CASSVKTGGTGELFF
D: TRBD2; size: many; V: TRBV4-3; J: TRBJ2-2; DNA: TGCGCCAGCAGCCAAGATCGGGGGGTGAACACCGGGGAGCTGTTTTTT; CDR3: CASSQDRGVNTGELFF
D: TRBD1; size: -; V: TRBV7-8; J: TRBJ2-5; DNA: TGTGCCAGCAGCTTAGATAGACGGAAGGGGACAGGGGACCAAGAGACCCAGTACTTC; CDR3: CASSLDRRKGTGDQETQYF
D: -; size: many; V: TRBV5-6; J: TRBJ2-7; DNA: TGTGCCAGCAGCTTGGCCGGGAGCAGGGTGAGCTACGAGCAGTACTTC; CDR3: CASSLAGSRVSYEQYF
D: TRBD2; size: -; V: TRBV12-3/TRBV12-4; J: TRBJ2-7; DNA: TGTGCCAGCAGTTTCGAGCTGGGTGGACTAGCGGGAGCCTTCTACGAGCAGTACTTC; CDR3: CASSFELGGLAGAFYEQYF